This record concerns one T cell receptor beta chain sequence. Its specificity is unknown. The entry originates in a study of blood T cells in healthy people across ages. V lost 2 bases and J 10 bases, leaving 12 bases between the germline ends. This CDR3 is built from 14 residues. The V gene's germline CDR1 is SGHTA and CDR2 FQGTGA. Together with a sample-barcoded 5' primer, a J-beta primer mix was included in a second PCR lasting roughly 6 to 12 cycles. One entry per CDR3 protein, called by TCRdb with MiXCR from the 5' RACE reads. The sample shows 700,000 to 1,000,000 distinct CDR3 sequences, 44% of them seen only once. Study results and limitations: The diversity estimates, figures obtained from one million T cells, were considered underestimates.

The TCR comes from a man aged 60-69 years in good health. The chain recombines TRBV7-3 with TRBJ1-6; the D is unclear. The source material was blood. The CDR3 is CASSLLGKGSPLHF. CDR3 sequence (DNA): TGTGCCAGCAGCTTACTAGGGAAAGGATCACCCCTCCACTTT.